The next 10 T cell receptor beta chains were all read from a single sample in a study of CD8 T cells in Susac syndrome. RNA amounts of roughly 0.45 to 1 ug underwent reverse transcription with random hexamers. TCRdb reprocessed the immunoSEQ multiplex PCR reads with MiXCR, giving one entry per CDR3 protein. In the table there are roughly 330,000 distinct CDR3 sequences, just over 90% of which are singletons. Material: CD4+ T cells from PBMCs. These receptor sequences come from a human donor with multiple sclerosis.

The V and J genes are TRBV18 and TRBJ2-7; 8 bases line up with TRBD2. J gave up 0 bases and V 6 bases, and 1 base lay outside the gene matches. The CDR3 is made up of 13 amino acids. The germline gives CDR1 KGHSH, CDR2 LQKENI. The CDR3 loop is CASSREGSYEQYF. The CDR3 region has the DNA TGTGCCAGCTCCCGGGAGGGCTCCTACGAGCAGTACTTC.

This rearrangement joins TRBV4-1 to TRBJ1-5; TRBD1 matches 7 bases. V shed 3 bases, J shed 5 bases, and the junction held 4 bases outside the gene matches. CDR3 length: 14 residues. From germline, CDR1 is MGHRA and CDR2 YSYEKL. CDR3 protein: CASSQGTVDQPQHF. The CDR3 nucleotides read TGCGCCAGCAGCCAGGGGACAGTAGATCAGCCCCAGCATTTT.

The chain employs TRBV7-2 and TRBJ2-7; either TRBD1 or TRBD2 may fit D (7 bases each). The CDR3 is 15 amino acids. Trimming stripped 4 bases from V and 1 base from J, with 14 bases between. Looked up from germline, CDR1 is SGHTA and CDR2 is FQGNSA. The CDR3 sequence: CASSSSGTASYEQYF. DNA of the CDR3: TGTGCCAGCAGCTCAAGCGGGACAGCTTCCTACGAGCAGTACTTC.

This chain joins TRBV20-1 and TRBJ2-3, with a possible D match to TRBD2 (6 bases). Between the trimmed V and J ends, which lost 5 bases and 2 bases, there was a span of 11 bases. This CDR3 has 13 residues. Germline V lookup: CDR1 DFQATT, CDR2 SNEGSKA (reference sequence). The CDR3 spells CSARDFHTDTQYF. CDR3 coding DNA: TGCAGTGCTCGGGACTTTCACACAGATACGCAGTATTTT.

The CDR3 loop is CASSAQRQALYSPLHF. In DNA, the CDR3 is TGCGCCAGCAGTGCACAGAGACAGGCCCTTTATTCACCCCTCCACTTT. The V gene is TRBV10-2, the J gene TRBJ1-6; tentative D call: TRBD1 (6 bases). This CDR3 spans 16 amino acids. The V gene lost 4 bases and the J gene lost 8 bases, with 18 bases spanning the gap. Germline CDR1 reads WSHSY; CDR2 reads SAAADI.

The J gene is TRBJ1-1, the V gene TRBV13; 8 bases align to TRBD1. Trimming cost V 5 bases and J 4 bases; bases outside gene matches: 9. Germline CDR1 and CDR2: PRHDT and FYEKMQ (reference sequence). The CDR3 sequence is 15 residues long. The CDR3: CASSPSDRVGTEAFF. CDR3 coding DNA: TGTGCCAGCAGCCCCTCGGACAGGGTGGGCACTGAAGCTTTCTTT.

This chain connects TRBV29-1 to TRBJ2-3; TRBD1 matches at 7 bases. Per germline, CDR1 SQVTM and CDR2 ANQGSEA. The CDR3 contains 16 residues. J gave up 2 bases and V 3 bases, and 11 bases lay outside the gene matches. The CDR3 region has the DNA TGCAGCGTTGATCCGACCCACAGGGGCTTCACAGATACGCAGTATTTT. This encodes CSVDPTHRGFTDTQYF.

The chain employs TRBV19 and TRBJ2-5; the D is unclear. CDR1 is LNHDA and CDR2 is SQIVND in the germline V gene (reference sequence). The CDR3 is 13 amino acids. Trimming removed 7 bases from V and 4 bases from J, with 13 bases in between. The CDR3 protein is CASTQGYGETQYF. DNA of the CDR3: TGTGCCAGTACACAAGGTTATGGAGAGACCCAGTACTTC.

This clonotype was found a few times. CDR3 residues: CASTPRDGGANVLTF. The CDR3 DNA reads as TGTGCCAGCACCCCAAGGGACGGTGGGGCCAACGTCCTGACTTTC. This chain uses TRBV6-6 with TRBJ2-6; D tentatively fits TRBD1 or TRBD2 (5 bases each). Trimming stripped 7 bases from V and 3 bases from J, with 13 bases between. CDR1 and CDR2 (germline): MNHNY, SVGAGI (reference sequence). The length of the CDR3 is 15 residues.

This chain joins TRBV9 and TRBJ1-2; D is unresolved. Germline-derived CDR1 and CDR2 are SGDLS and YYNGEE. The CDR3 sequence is 15 residues long. V was clipped by 0 bases and J by 2 bases, with 11 bases between them. The CDR3 here is CASSVAPQTNYGYTF. The CDR3, as DNA: TGTGCCAGCAGCGTAGCTCCGCAGACAAACTATGGCTACACCTTC.